The 14 T cell receptor beta chains below all came from one sample that was sequenced in a study of vaccination and CD4 T cells after COVID-19. The Oncomine TCR Beta short-read assay was applied to DNA of cultured CD4+ T cells. TCRdb re-analysed the PCR reads in MiXCR, keeping a single row per CDR3 protein. The sample yields some 4,500 distinct CDR3 sequences, roughly a fifth seen once. Their target antigens are unknown. Described treatment: roughly 11-day PBMC culture with coronavirus spike peptide pools or control peptides (ViraFEST assay). The sample consisted of CD4+ T cells from blood, cultured in vitro, taken after SARS-CoV-2 vaccination. These receptor sequences come from a human donor who had recovered from COVID-19.

This clonotype was counted a few times. The chain links TRBV5-8 to TRBJ2-3; D not certain. Trimming left V 5 bases short and J 1 base short, with 5 bases between. This CDR3 has 12 amino acids. CDR1 SGHTS and CDR2 YDEGEE come from the germline V gene. CDR3 loop: CASSRGTDTQYF. The DNA for the CDR3 is TGTGCCAGCAGTCGGGGCACAGATACGCAGTATTTT.

This clonotype was seen only once. A read error may be the cause here, since a much bigger clone is one base away. V usage is TRBV19 and J usage is TRBJ2-7; 7 positions match TRBD1. V was pared by 3 bases and J by 2 bases, with 4 bases of the junction left unmatched. Per germline, CDR1 LNHDA and CDR2 SQIVND (reference sequence). The CDR3 consists of 14 residues. The CDR3 DNA sequence: TGTGCCAGTAGTATGGTGGGACAGCCCTACGAGCAGTACTTC. It is translated as CASSMVGQPYEQYF.

The V call is TRBV5-4, the J call TRBJ1-5; weak D call: TRBD1 (5 bases). V lost 2 bases, J lost 7 bases, and 10 bases lay in between. The CDR3 runs 13 residues. CDR1 is SGHNT and CDR2 is YYREEE in the germline V gene (reference sequence). This CDR3 is CASSFSGAQPQHF. CDR3 in DNA: TGTGCCAGCAGCTTTTCCGGGGCCCAGCCCCAGCATTTT.

The chain is built from TRBV19 and TRBJ1-1; the match to TRBD1 covers 7 bases. The V gene's germline CDR1 is LNHDA and CDR2 SQIVND (reference sequence). CDR3 size: 15 residues. V lost 7 bases and J lost 1; bases outside the gene matches: 9. CDR3 in amino acids: CASKGRTGGNTEAFF. The CDR3 DNA reads as TGTGCCAGTAAGGGGCGGACAGGTGGGAACACTGAAGCTTTCTTT.

The genes are TRBV19 and TRBJ2-3; 8 positions match TRBD2. Germline trimming cut 6 bases from V and 0 bases from J; bases unmatched to any gene: 5. This CDR3 is built from 15 residues. The V gene's germline CDR1 is LNHDA and CDR2 SQIVND (reference sequence). The CDR3 sequence is CASRRGLASTDTQYF. In DNA, the CDR3 is TGTGCCAGTAGGCGAGGACTAGCTAGCACAGATACGCAGTATTTT.

V and J are TRBV5-1 and TRBJ2-7, with D tentatively TRBD2 (6 bases). The germline V gene encodes CDR1 SGHRS and CDR2 YFSETQ. The V gene lost 0 bases and the J gene lost 2 bases, with 12 bases spanning the gap. This CDR3 has 15 residues. The CDR3 bases are TGCGCCAGCAGCTTGGGCGGGACCGCAACCTACGAGCAGTACTTC. It codes for CASSLGGTATYEQYF.

The table lists this clonotype with many counts. The chain couples TRBV20-1 to TRBJ2-3; 12 positions agree with TRBD2. Germline CDR1 DFQATT, CDR2 SNEGSKA (reference sequence). J lost 1 base, V lost 3 bases, and 14 bases had no gene match. The CDR3 contains 19 residues. The chain's CDR3 is CSARSPSGGAGLGTDTQYF. CDR3 bases: TGCAGTGCTAGGAGCCCTAGCGGGGGGGCCGGTCTTGGCACAGATACGCAGTATTTT.

There are many counts of this clonotype. This chain links TRBV20-1 with TRBJ1-5; D might be TRBD1 (5 bases). In germline, CDR1 is DFQATT, CDR2 SNEGSKA (reference sequence). There are 17 residues in the CDR3. With 3 bases removed from V and 4 bases from J, the gap between germline ends came to 22 bases. The CDR3 DNA sequence: TGCAGTGCTAGGGGGGACCGACAGACGGCCTTTAATCAGCCCCAGCATTTT. Its translation: CSARGDRQTAFNQPQHF.

CDR3 DNA sequence: TGCGCCAGCAGCTTGAACACAGTCGACAGGGGGGAGACCCAGTACTTC. Its protein product is CASSLNTVDRGETQYF. The genes are TRBV5-1 and TRBJ2-5; TRBD1 matches at 9 bases. The CDR3 is 16 amino acids. Germline V gene sequence: CDR1 SGHRS, CDR2 YFSETQ. The ends lost 1 base at V and 5 bases at J; junction bases unmatched: 9. The whole variable domain, remainder taken from reference TRBV5-1 and TRBJ2-5, is KAGVTQTPRYLIKTRGQQVTLSCSPISGHRSVSWYQQTPGQGLQFLFEYFSETQRNKGNFPGRFSGRQFSNSRSEMNVSTLELGDSALYLCASSLNTVDRGETQYFGPGTRLLVL.

By proportion, this clonotype is medium-sized (0.01 to 0.1%). J is TRBJ1-3 and V is TRBV6-1; a possible D gene is TRBD1 (5 bases). CDR1 and CDR2 (germline): MNHNS, SASEGT. The CDR3 length is 14 residues. V was trimmed by 6 bases and J by 2 bases, leaving 11 bases between them. This CDR3 reads CASSEKGTGNTIYF. CDR3 coding DNA: TGTGCCAGCAGCGAAAAGGGGACTGGAAACACCATATATTTT.

Remarks on this clonotype: A much larger clone lies one base from this, so it may be a read error. The chain combines TRBV5-6 with TRBJ1-1; D not resolved. Trimming left V 4 bases short and J 1 base short, with 11 bases between. This CDR3 comprises 14 residues. Per the germline V gene, CDR1 is SGHDT and CDR2 is YYEEEE. Here the CDR3 DNA reads TGTGCCAGCAGCAGCGGAGGAGGGAACACTGAAGCTTTCTTT. Residues: CASSSGGGNTEAFF.

The chain recombines TRBV5-5 with TRBJ2-7, with a weak D call TRBD1 (5 bases). Germline CDR1 is SGHKS and CDR2 is YYEKEE (reference sequence). V was trimmed by 0 bases and J by 2 bases, leaving 9 bases between them. The CDR3 has 14 amino acids. The CDR3 DNA is TGTGCCAGCAGCTTGGCCTCAGGGACCTACGAGCAGTACTTC. Its translation: CASSLASGTYEQYF.

This clonotype ranks as medium-sized. The chain is built from TRBV7-9 and TRBJ2-3; D not resolved. Trimming took 6 bases from V and 4 from J, leaving 2 bases between them. CDR3 length: 10 amino acids. Germline-derived CDR1 and CDR2 are SEHNR and FQNEAQ (reference sequence). The CDR3 reads CASSPDTQYF. CDR3 DNA: TGTGCCAGCAGTCCAGATACGCAGTATTTT. Variable domain in full (rest from reference TRBV7-9 and TRBJ2-3): DTGVSQNPRHKITKRGQNVTFRCDPISEHNRLYWYRQTLGQGPEFLTYFQNEAQLEKSRLLSDRFSAERPKGSFSTLEIQRTEQGDSAMYLCASSPDTQYFGPGTRLTVL.

By frequency in the sample, this clonotype is large. The genes are TRBV20-1 and TRBJ2-1, with 8 bases aligning to TRBD1. In germline, CDR1 is DFQATT, CDR2 SNEGSKA (reference sequence). This CDR3 is 16 amino acids long. The V gene end was trimmed by 2 bases and the J gene end by 7 bases; junction bases not matched to a gene: 13. The CDR3 is CSARPVQGARLNEQFF. DNA for the CDR3: TGCAGTGCTAGACCCGTTCAGGGGGCGAGGTTGAATGAGCAGTTCTTC.